Below, one T cell receptor beta chain is given with its context. The data originate from a study of CD8 T cells in Susac syndrome. TEMRA cells were FACS-enriched, while CD8+ and CD4+ T cells were negatively isolated. Germline lookup yields CDR1 MNHEY and CDR2 SMNVEV (reference sequence). The CDR3 extends over 16 amino acids. Trimming at V came to 1 base and at J to 5 bases, leaving 7 bases not matched to a gene. The RNA input was roughly 0.45 to 1 ug, and it was reverse transcribed with random hexamers. TCRdb reprocessed the immunoSEQ multiplex PCR reads with MiXCR, giving one entry per CDR3 protein. Counted here are roughly 80,000 distinct CDR3 sequences, approximately 94% occurring once; the ten biggest clones make up about 0.27%.

This chain uses TRBV27 with TRBJ2-3, with TRBD2 matching 9 bases. This receptor was obtained from a human donor in good health. Material for sequencing was CD8+ T cells from PBMCs. CDR3: CASSLWPRGGGDTQYF. The CDR3 DNA reads TGTGCCAGCAGTTTATGGCCGCGGGGGGGCGGAGATACGCAGTATTTT.